A single sample is the source of the 11 T cell receptor beta chains below, sequenced in a study of blood T cell repertoires in COVID-19. Some clones are missing from TCRdb's copy, which holds only in-frame ones; the method was immunoSEQ multiplex PCR. The data contain 150,000 or so clones, approximately 83% of them singletons. The material sequenced was peripheral blood. The receptors come from a woman in her sixties or seventies with COVID-19, enrolled during active disease.

The chain recombines TRBV4-1 with TRBJ2-3; D is possibly TRBD2 (5 bases). From germline, CDR1 is MGHRA and CDR2 YSYEKL. The CDR3 loop spans 15 amino acids. V was cut by 0 bases and J by 2 bases, with 9 bases left in between. CDR3 region: CASSQDQAATDTQYF. The CDR3 DNA follows: TGCGCCAGCAGCCAAGATCAAGCGGCCACAGATACGCAGTATTTT.

This clone was found a few times. The gene calls are TRBV7-8 and TRBJ2-1; D is possibly TRBD2 (6 bases). The CDR3 is made up of 15 amino acids. V lost 3 bases and J lost 5, with 14 bases in between. Germline values: CDR1 SGHVS, CDR2 FQNEAQ. The chain's CDR3 is CASSFPSVGDNEQFF. The DNA for the CDR3 is TGTGCCAGCAGCTTTCCTAGCGTGGGTGACAATGAGCAGTTCTTC.

This clone turned up a few times. This chain uses TRBV10-3 with TRBJ1-6, with TRBD1 identical over 8 bases. J was trimmed by 3 bases and V by 2 bases; bases with no gene match: 6. Germline CDR1 and CDR2: ENHRY and SYGVKD. This CDR3 region has 17 residues. CDR3 region: CAISETTGGRYNSPLHF. CDR3 in DNA: TGTGCCATCAGTGAGACAACAGGGGGACGCTATAATTCACCCCTCCACTTT.

CDR3 sequence (DNA): TGTGCCAGCATTCAACAGGGGGGGAGGCCCCAGCATTTT. It is translated as CASIQQGGRPQHF. The V and J genes are TRBV6-6 and TRBJ1-5; TRBD1 matches at 8 bases. Germline assignment: CDR1 MNHNY and CDR2 SVGAGI (reference sequence). Trimming cost V 7 bases and J 9 bases; bases outside gene matches: 8. The CDR3 covers 13 residues.

This clone has just a few counts. V and J are TRBV3-1 (or the pseudogene TRBV3-2) and TRBJ1-5; D call uncertain. The CDR3 covers 14 residues. From germline, CDR1 is LGHDT and CDR2 YNNKEL (reference sequence). V lost 0 bases, J lost 6 bases, and 9 bases lay in between. Here the CDR3 DNA reads TGTGCCAGCAGCCAAGATCAGGCGGGTCAGCCCCAGCATTTT. It yields the protein CASSQDQAGQPQHF.

This clone was seen only once. The V call is TRBV27, the J call TRBJ2-1; TRBD2 matches at 7 bases. Germline CDR1 is MNHEY and CDR2 is SMNVEV (reference sequence). The V and J ends lost 6 bases and 0 bases, in that order; junction bases with no gene match: 14. The CDR3 sequence is 18 residues long. The CDR3 DNA sequence: TGTGCCAGCAGCACAAGGAGCGGGAACAAATTCTCCTACAATGAGCAGTTCTTC. This translates into CASSTRSGNKFSYNEQFF.

The chain recombines TRBV19 with TRBJ1-3; D is possibly TRBD1 (6 bases). CDR1 and CDR2 from the germline V gene are LNHDA and SQIVND (reference sequence). Trimming removed 5 bases from V and 2 bases from J, with 16 bases in between. The CDR3 spans 16 residues. CDR3 bases: TGTGCCAGTAGTCTCTCGGTGGCAGGGGCTGGAAACACCATATATTTT. Its translation: CASSLSVAGAGNTIYF.

V gene TRBV20-1 combines with J gene TRBJ2-5; D gene uncertain. V gave up 6 bases and J gave up 3 bases, with 5 bases separating them. There are 10 residues in the CDR3. The germline V gene has CDR1 DFQATT and CDR2 SNEGSKA (reference sequence). The CDR3 coding sequence is TGCAGTGCGCGTGAAGAGACCCAGTACTTC. It codes for CSAREETQYF.

The chain joins TRBV7-3 to TRBJ1-2; TRBD1 agrees at 7 bases. The germline V gene encodes CDR1 SGHTA and CDR2 FQGTGA. With V trimmed by 2 bases and J by 3 bases, 6 bases remained unmatched. The CDR3 contains 15 residues. The CDR3 region has the DNA TGTGCCAGCAGCTTAGGAGGGGGCCAGCACTATGGCTACACCTTC. This translates into CASSLGGGQHYGYTF.

The genes are TRBV19 and TRBJ1-1, with TRBD1 matching 10 bases. The CDR3 covers 14 residues. The V gene's germline CDR1 is LNHDA and CDR2 SQIVND (reference sequence). Trimming took 7 bases from V and 5 from J; bases not matched to a gene: 7. In DNA form, the CDR3 reads TGTGCCAGTAATGACAGGGGGCGAGAAACTGAAGCTTTCTTT. This sequence encodes CASNDRGRETEAFF.

The chain recombines TRBV6-4 with TRBJ2-1; maybe TRBD2 (5 bases). CDR3 length: 15 residues. Germline loops: CDR1 MRHNA, CDR2 SNTAGT. The V and J ends lost 4 bases and 10 bases respectively, with 20 bases between them. CDR3 DNA sequence: TGTGCCAGCAGTGCCCGGAAAGACCCGAGAGGGGAGCAGTTCTTC. It translates to CASSARKDPRGEQFF.